The rows below give T cell receptor beta chains drawn from one sample of a study of post-analysis software for immune sequencing data. From the PCR reads, TCRdb called clonotypes with MiXCR, one entry per CDR3 protein. This table has hundreds of thousands of distinct CDR3 sequences, nearly 45% appearing once. The sequenced sample was blood. The receptors stem from a girl under 18 with multiple sclerosis. The CDR3 runs from the conserved cysteine through the conserved F or W. The D gene is left open where the match is weak. Some rows have no size entry. The others give once, few or many, or a class for an expanded clone.

d_call	v_call	clone_size	j_call	cdr3_aa	cdr3_nt
NA	TRBV20-1	NA	TRBJ2-1	CSARGLDPNHDEQFF	TGCAGTGCTAGAGGCCTTGATCCCAACCACGATGAGCAGTTCTTC
NA	TRBV7-9	few	TRBJ2-7	CASSSTIGSYEQYF	TGTGCCAGCAGCTCAACGATCGGTAGCTACGAGCAGTACTTC
TRBD2	TRBV27	NA	TRBJ2-3	CASSLLAGDEPDTQYF	TGTGCCAGCAGTCTACTAGCGGGAGACGAACCAGATACGCAGTATTTT
NA	TRBV29-1	few	TRBJ2-2	CSVEGPNTGELFF	TGCAGCGTTGAGGGACCGAACACCGGGGAGCTGTTTTTT
TRBD2	TRBV20-1	few	TRBJ2-5	CSAREVQREETQYF	TGCAGTGCTAGAGAGGTACAGCGGGAGGAGACCCAGTACTTC
NA	TRBV2	NA	TRBJ2-3	CASRRGTDTQYF	TGTGCCAGCAGGAGGGGGACAGATACGCAGTATTTT
TRBD2	TRBV3-1	NA	TRBJ2-6	CASSPGLAGTYSGANVLTF	TGTGCCAGCAGCCCCGGACTAGCGGGCACCTACTCTGGGGCCAACGTCCTGACTTTC
NA	TRBV6-6	NA	TRBJ2-5	CASRPRPGRSETQYF	TGTGCCAGCAGACCCAGACCGGGACGCTCAGAGACCCAGTACTTC
NA	TRBV20-1	NA	TRBJ1-1	CSARDRAGRGTEAFF	TGCAGTGCTAGAGATCGAGCGGGGAGGGGCACTGAAGCTTTCTTT
TRBD1	TRBV20-1	NA	TRBJ2-7	CSARDPEPGQLYEQYF	TGCAGTGCTAGAGACCCCGAACCGGGACAGCTCTACGAGCAGTACTTC
TRBD1	TRBV4-1	NA	TRBJ2-5	CASSQGWGRGRETQYF	TGCGCCAGCAGCCAAGGCTGGGGCAGGGGGCGGGAGACCCAGTACTTC
NA	TRBV28	NA	TRBJ2-7	CASSRPQGSEQYF	TGTGCCAGCAGCCGCCCTCAGGGTTCCGAGCAGTACTTC
NA	TRBV20-1	NA	TRBJ2-5	CSATGQAQETQYF	TGCAGTGCTACAGGACAAGCCCAAGAGACCCAGTACTTC
TRBD2	TRBV9	once	TRBJ2-1	CASSGSGRRNEQFF	TGTGCCAGCAGCGGTAGCGGGAGACGGAATGAGCAGTTCTTC
NA	TRBV19	once	TRBJ2-3	CASSMVDTDTQYF	TGTGCCAGTAGTATGGTCGACACAGATACGCAGTATTTT
NA	TRBV4-1	NA	TRBJ1-1	CASSQGSSVAGTEAFF	TGCGCCAGCAGCCAAGGATCGTCCGTCGCGGGGACTGAAGCTTTCTTT
NA	TRBV6-6	NA	TRBJ2-7	CASSYTPVGKIGDEQYF	TGTGCCAGCAGTTACACCCCGGTAGGGAAAATAGGGGACGAGCAGTACTTC
TRBD1	TRBV6-5	NA	TRBJ1-6	CASSYSTGAIDNSPLHF	TGTGCCAGCAGTTACTCGACAGGGGCGATTGATAATTCACCCCTCCACTTT
NA	TRBV3-1	NA	TRBJ2-1	CASSQDTPRWNEQFF	TGTGCCAGCAGCCAAGATACCCCGCGTTGGAATGAGCAGTTCTTC
NA	TRBV6-6	NA	TRBJ2-1	CASRGGTQYNEQFF	TGTGCCAGCAGAGGCGGGACTCAATACAATGAGCAGTTCTTC
NA	TRBV20-1	once	TRBJ1-2	CSARVGGVGVVYGYTF	TGCAGTGCTAGAGTGGGAGGAGTTGGAGTGGTCTATGGCTACACCTTC
TRBD1	TRBV12-3/TRBV12-4	NA	TRBJ2-4	CASSSSGTGGNIQYF	TGTGCCAGCAGTTCATCCGGGACAGGGGGCAACATTCAGTACTTC
NA	TRBV29-1	few	TRBJ2-5	CSVQDWRETQYF	TGCAGCGTTCAGGATTGGAGGGAGACCCAGTACTTC
NA	TRBV5-1	NA	TRBJ1-1	CASSRPYDKNTEAFF	TGCGCCAGCAGCCGCCCTTACGACAAGAACACTGAAGCTTTCTTT
TRBD1	TRBV13	NA	TRBJ1-1	CASSLGLRGQAEAFF	TGTGCCAGCAGCTTAGGCCTAAGGGGGCAGGCTGAAGCTTTCTTT
TRBD1	TRBV11-2	NA	TRBJ2-4	CASSLDWDRGGEQYF	TGTGCCAGCAGCTTAGATTGGGACAGGGGGGGTGAGCAGTACTTC
TRBD2	TRBV5-6	few	TRBJ2-1	CASSIERGKRHEQFF	TGTGCCAGCAGCATTGAGCGGGGGAAACGCCATGAGCAGTTCTTC
TRBD1	TRBV5-1	NA	TRBJ1-1	CASSFEDRGNTEAFF	TGCGCCAGCAGCTTCGAGGACAGGGGGAACACTGAAGCTTTCTTT
TRBD2	TRBV6-2/TRBV6-3	once	TRBJ2-4	CASSSGGAGIGNIQYF	TGTGCCAGCAGCTCCGGGGGGGCCGGGATTGGAAACATTCAGTACTTC
NA	TRBV5-1	once	TRBJ2-7	CASRNKEAGDYEQYF	TGCGCCAGCCGAAATAAGGAGGCAGGGGACTACGAGCAGTACTTC
NA	TRBV29-1	few	TRBJ2-1	CSVKHRRENEQFF	TGCAGCGTTAAACACCGACGGGAGAATGAGCAGTTCTTC
NA	TRBV5-1	few	TRBJ2-3	CASSLGVTEDTQYF	TGCGCCAGCAGCTTGGGAGTCACGGAGGATACGCAGTATTTT
NA	TRBV28	few	TRBJ2-7	CASSFRTPYEQYF	TGTGCCAGCAGTTTTAGGACCCCATACGAGCAGTACTTC
NA	TRBV20-1	NA	TRBJ2-3	CSASNGDTDTQYF	TGCAGTGCTAGTAACGGGGACACAGATACGCAGTATTTT
TRBD1	TRBV6-6	NA	TRBJ2-1	CASSYQTGVPYNEQFF	TGTGCCAGCAGTTACCAGACAGGGGTGCCCTACAATGAGCAGTTCTTC
TRBD2	TRBV7-9	NA	TRBJ2-2	CASSSPGLAANTGELFF	TGTGCCAGCAGCTCTCCCGGACTAGCAGCGAACACCGGGGAGCTGTTTTTT
TRBD1	TRBV15	NA	TRBJ1-2	CATSSGQGAHGYTF	TGTGCCACCAGCAGCGGACAGGGGGCGCATGGCTACACCTTC
NA	TRBV9	NA	TRBJ2-3	CASSVGTFNTDTQYF	TGTGCCAGCAGCGTAGGGACTTTCAACACAGATACGCAGTATTTT
TRBD2	TRBV7-3	NA	TRBJ2-3	CASSSTSGAADTQYF	TGTGCCAGCAGCTCAACTAGCGGGGCGGCAGATACGCAGTATTTT
NA	TRBV6-2/TRBV6-3	once	TRBJ2-5	CASSYGGPRYF	TGTGCCAGCAGTTACGGGGGGCCCCGGTACTTC
TRBD1	TRBV27	NA	TRBJ2-1	CASSFPGQTYNEQFF	TGTGCCAGCAGTTTCCCGGGACAGACCTACAATGAGCAGTTCTTC
NA	TRBV6-5	few	TRBJ1-1	CASSYSRFSQNTEAFF	TGTGCCAGCAGTTACTCGAGATTTAGTCAGAACACTGAAGCTTTCTTT
TRBD2	TRBV18	NA	TRBJ2-7	CASSPGRAGGPYEQYF	TGTGCCAGCTCACCGGGGAGAGCGGGAGGGCCGTACGAGCAGTACTTC
NA	TRBV20-1	few	TRBJ2-3	CSAIPGASDSTDTQYF	TGCAGTGCTATACCCGGTGCTAGCGATAGCACAGATACGCAGTATTTT
TRBD2	TRBV6-2/TRBV6-3	NA	TRBJ2-7	CASDTGTSGIYEQYF	TGTGCCAGCGATACCGGGACTAGCGGGATCTACGAGCAGTACTTC
TRBD1	TRBV5-1	few	TRBJ2-7	CASSLADRGPYEQYF	TGCGCCAGCAGCTTGGCAGACAGGGGCCCCTACGAGCAGTACTTC
NA	TRBV9	NA	TRBJ2-2	CASSERRGGSNTGELFF	TGTGCCAGCAGCGAAAGGCGGGGCGGCTCGAACACCGGGGAGCTGTTTTTT
NA	TRBV4-3	NA	TRBJ1-1	CASSQATGSHMNTEAFF	TGCGCCAGCAGCCAAGCAACAGGGTCCCACATGAACACTGAAGCTTTCTTT
NA	TRBV29-1	few	TRBJ1-1	CSVRGDRMNAEAFF	TGCAGCGTCAGGGGTGACCGAATGAACGCTGAAGCTTTCTTT
NA	TRBV5-5	NA	TRBJ1-1	CASSLSWSVQGGTEAFF	TGTGCCAGCAGCTTGAGCTGGTCAGTGCAGGGTGGTACTGAAGCTTTCTTT
TRBD1	TRBV7-3	NA	TRBJ1-1	CASSPQGGWTEAFF	TGTGCCAGCAGCCCACAGGGGGGGTGGACTGAAGCTTTCTTT
TRBD1	TRBV20-1	NA	TRBJ1-1	CSARHRGTLNTEAFF	TGCAGTGCTAGACACAGGGGTACCCTGAACACTGAAGCTTTCTTT